This entry describes one T cell receptor beta chain. Participant reports of clinical history set cohort assignment. This sample was included in a study of blood T cell repertoires in COVID-19. Across the whole study: COVID-19 samples, acute and convalescent, were from the United States, Italy and Spain. T cells, B-cell-depleted T cells, or PBMCs supplied cDNA or gDNA.

Germline assignment: CDR1 SGHTA and CDR2 FQGTGA. The V gene lost 2 bases and the J gene lost 5 bases, with 18 bases spanning the gap. This CDR3 contains 17 residues. Clones were sequenced by immunoSEQ multiplex PCR, and TCRdb holds only the in-frame ones, with some missing. The sample shows about 200,000 clones, about 89% of them seen only once. The sample taken for sequencing was PBMCs or T cells enriched from blood (not recorded which). This chain connects TRBV7-3 to TRBJ2-2, with D possibly TRBD1 on 5 matching bases. The sequence came from a young woman who had recovered from COVID-19. This CDR3 reads CASSLYPRQTLTGELFF. As DNA, the CDR3 is TGTGCCAGCAGCTTATACCCTAGACAGACACTTACCGGGGAGCTGTTTTTT.